This TCR beta chain was sequenced for a study of shared clonotypes between healthy human individuals. Libraries were prepared by immunoSEQ multiplex PCR; TCRdb keeps only in-frame clonotypes and omits some of them. The table has about 590,000 clones, 95% to 96% seen once. Germline V gene sequence: CDR1 SQVTM, CDR2 ANQGSEA. Trimming stripped 7 bases from V and 3 bases from J, with 15 bases between. This CDR3 is 13 amino acids long. CD45RO-negative, CCR7-selected cells formed the naive CD8 fraction, which excluded terminally differentiated effector memory CD45RA+ cells. The material sequenced was naive CD8+ T cells sorted from blood. The rearrangement joins TRBV29-1 to TRBJ2-5; D perhaps matches TRBD1 (6 bases). This TCR came from a woman aged 25-40 years in good health. The CDR3 protein is CSATGEWEETQYF. CDR3 sequence (DNA): TGCAGCGCGACAGGCGAGTGGGAAGAGACCCAGTACTTC.